This TCR beta chain came from a study of tumor-infiltrating lymphocytes in primary liver carcinoma. Unsorted bulk tissue (roughly 19-30 mg) underwent RNA and DNA co-extraction. There were only treatment-naive patients, all with chronic HBV infection. At least ten counts were recorded for this clonotype. Germline lookup yields CDR1 ENHRY and CDR2 SYGVKD. V dropped 5 bases and J dropped 2 bases, with 10 bases sitting between them. The CDR3 spans 14 residues. TCR beta cDNA was prepared out of 500 ng total RNA by means of a constant-region primer. Slightly modified ARM-PCR with three nested multiplex PCR rounds yielded TCR beta libraries. The first two PCR rounds used TRBV1-TRBV30 primers with a Cbeta primer, 9 to 10 cycles each. TCRdb used MiXCR to reprocess the multiplex PCR reads, holding one entry per CDR3 protein. The table records over 100,000 distinct CDR3 sequences, around 70% of them present only once.

The chain couples TRBV10-3 to TRBJ1-3; no firm D call. Material: tumor-adjacent normal liver tissue. This clonotype originated in a woman aged 55-70 years with primary liver carcinoma and hepatitis B virus infection. CDR3 coding DNA: TGTGCCATCAGTTTTTCTGGGCCTGGAAACACCATATATTTT. Residues: CAISFSGPGNTIYF.